These 16 T cell receptor beta chains were sequenced from one sample in a study of blood T cells in healthy people across ages. It was with a sample-barcoded 5' primer and a J-beta primer mix that a second PCR of roughly 6 to 12 cycles was run. TCRdb passed the 5' RACE reads through MiXCR, listing each CDR3 protein once. The repertoire holds 600,000 to 900,000 distinct CDR3 sequences, with around 25% as singletons. The sample also formed part of further work on T cells of mothers and their children.

The sequenced material came from blood. The receptors shown here come from a boy under 18 in good health.

The V call is TRBV6-5, the J call TRBJ1-2; TRBD1 matches at 12 bases. Looked up from germline, CDR1 is MNHEY and CDR2 is SVGAGI. This CDR3 spans 17 amino acids. The V and J ends lost 0 bases and 4 bases, in that order; junction bases with no gene match: 6. CDR3 bases: TGTGCCAGCAGTTACTCCCTCGGGACAGGGGGCCTCTATGGCTACACCTTC. This sequence encodes CASSYSLGTGGLYGYTF.

The chain uses TRBV29-1 and TRBJ2-5; D uncertain. This CDR3 has 13 residues. Germline-derived CDR1 and CDR2 are SQVTM and ANQGSEA. Trimming pared 3 bases from V and 2 bases from J, leaving 10 bases between. The CDR3 sequence is CSVDLAVQETQYF. As DNA, the CDR3 is TGCAGCGTTGACTTGGCGGTGCAAGAGACCCAGTACTTC.

This clonotype turned up a few times. V gene TRBV20-1 combines with J gene TRBJ1-1, with D possibly matching TRBD1 (6 bases). The germline V and J ends were trimmed by 4 bases and 6 bases, with 18 bases remaining between them. Germline V lookup: CDR1 DFQATT, CDR2 SNEGSKA (reference sequence). There are 14 residues in the CDR3. CDR3 in DNA: TGCAGTGCTAAACAGGGAGGGAGGGAAGCTGAAGCTTTCTTT. This encodes CSAKQGGREAEAFF.

The V call is TRBV9, the J call TRBJ2-3, with D possibly TRBD2 on 6 matching bases. The CDR3 has 15 residues. V lost 4 bases and J lost 2, with 14 bases in between. Germline CDR1 SGDLS, CDR2 YYNGEE. This chain's CDR3 is CASSPLGLLTDTQYF. CDR3 coding DNA: TGTGCCAGCAGCCCCCTGGGACTGCTCACAGATACGCAGTATTTT.

This clonotype showed up just a few times. DNA of the CDR3: TGTGCCAGCAGTTACGCGGGACTAGCGGGGGGCCGACGTGGGAATGAGCAGTTCTTC. Encoded protein: CASSYAGLAGGRRGNEQFF. The V gene is TRBV6-5, the J gene TRBJ2-1, with 15 bases matching TRBD2. This CDR3 has 19 amino acids. Germline CDR1 is MNHEY and CDR2 is SVGAGI. Trimming took 2 bases from V and 7 from J; bases not matched to a gene: 12.

Only a few counts were recorded for this clonotype. This sequence joins TRBV10-3 and TRBJ2-4, with unresolved D. The CDR3 loop spans 16 amino acids. The germline V gene has CDR1 ENHRY and CDR2 SYGVKD. The V gene lost 1 base and the J gene lost 0 bases, with 10 bases spanning the gap. CDR3 coding DNA: TGTGCCATCAGTGAGTGGGCCGATCCAGCCAAAAACATTCAGTACTTC. Encoded protein: CAISEWADPAKNIQYF.

This clonotype was recorded a few times. The genes are TRBV30 and TRBJ2-7; D might be TRBD1 or TRBD2, each matching 5 bases. Germline loops: CDR1 GTSNPN, CDR2 SVGIG (reference sequence). This CDR3 has 14 residues. The ends were cut back, 0 bases at V and 6 bases at J, with 15 bases in the middle. CDR3 nucleotide sequence: TGTGCCTGGAGTGTACGAAAAGGGGACGGCGAGCAGTACTTC. Its protein is CAWSVRKGDGEQYF.

This clonotype was seen a few times. Sequence at one end of the junction differs from germline and may be a read error. V usage is TRBV5-1 and J usage is TRBJ1-2, with 9 bases that match TRBD1. Germline CDR1 SGHRS, CDR2 YFSETQ. The CDR3 has 18 amino acids. The CDR3 DNA reads as TGCGCCGGCAGTCGGCACCCGGGACAGGGTTCATCCAACTATGGCTACACCTTC. Its translation is CAGSRHPGQGSSNYGYTF. The entire variable domain, with the rest obtained from reference TRBV5-1 and TRBJ1-2, is as follows: KAGVTQTPRYLIKTRGQQVTLSCSPISGHRSVSWYQQTPGQGLQFLFEYFSETQRNKGNFPGRFSGRQFSNSRSEMNVSTLELGDSALYLCAGSRHPGQGSSNYGYTFGSGTRLTVV.

This clonotype has more than one count but fewer than ten. This sequence joins TRBV28 and TRBJ1-1, with TRBD1 matching 8 bases. Germline V lookup: CDR1 MDHEN, CDR2 SYDVKM. This CDR3 contains 14 residues. V trimming: 5 bases; J trimming: 11 bases; junction bases outside the gene matches: 13. This chain's CDR3 is CASSPPGQAGSAFF. The CDR3 DNA sequence: TGTGCCAGCAGTCCCCCGGGACAGGCGGGTAGCGCTTTCTTT.

V and J are TRBV12-3 or TRBV12-4 and TRBJ2-1; D is possibly TRBD2 (6 bases). The V end was cut by 9 bases, the J end by 0 bases, with 12 bases between. This CDR3 has 14 residues. CDR3 region: CASLGLNSYNEQFF. As DNA, the CDR3 is TGTGCCAGTCTCGGACTAAACTCCTACAATGAGCAGTTCTTC.

The sample holds many counts of this clonotype. The chain joins TRBV12-3 or TRBV12-4 to TRBJ2-7, with D hard to call. The CDR3 length is 13 residues. The V and J ends lost 3 bases and 3 bases respectively, with 9 bases between them. CDR3 in DNA: TGTGCCAGCAGTTTTGGCCGTGACTACGAGCAGTACTTC. This encodes CASSFGRDYEQYF.

The chain has TRBV7-2 and TRBJ2-5; 9 bases agree with TRBD2. Germline V gene lookup returns CDR1 SGHTA and CDR2 FQGNSA. The CDR3 extends over 15 amino acids. Unmatched junction bases numbered 6, after V lost 3 bases and J lost 4 bases. The CDR3 loop reads CASSFTAGGVETQYF. The CDR3, as DNA: TGTGCCAGCAGCTTTACAGCGGGAGGAGTAGAGACCCAGTACTTC.

This clonotype was counted at least ten times. J is TRBJ2-7 and V is TRBV12-3 or TRBV12-4, with 10 nucleotides matching TRBD1. This CDR3 spans 13 amino acids. Germline trimming cut 5 bases from V and 6 bases from J; bases unmatched to any gene: 4. The CDR3 sequence is CASSPGQGREQYF. CDR3 nucleotide sequence: TGTGCCAGCAGTCCGGGACAGGGGCGCGAGCAGTACTTC.

This clonotype was observed a handful of times. V usage is TRBV12-3 or TRBV12-4 and J usage is TRBJ2-3; 13 bases fit TRBD2. The J segment lost 5 bases and the V segment lost 8 bases, leaving 1 base of the junction unmatched. The CDR3 is 13 residues long. CDR3 coding DNA: TGTGCCAGCGGGACTAGCGGGGTAGATACGCAGTATTTT. This gives the protein CASGTSGVDTQYF.

Comments on this clonotype: One end of the junction is discordant with germline, which a read error may explain. The chain combines TRBV5-1 with TRBJ2-5, with D unresolved. The germline gives CDR1 SGHRS, CDR2 YFSETQ. The CDR3 loop spans 15 amino acids. CDR3 sequence (DNA): TGCGCCAGCGGCTTTGATCCTCGGGCCCGGGAGACCCAGTACTTC. Protein product: CASGFDPRARETQYF.

The J gene is TRBJ2-3, the V gene TRBV3-1; 10 bases are shared with TRBD2. J lost 2 bases, V lost 1 base, and 3 bases had no gene match. This CDR3 has 16 residues. The V gene's germline CDR1 is LGHDT and CDR2 YNNKEL (reference sequence). The CDR3 DNA reads as TGTGCCAGCAGCCAAGGGACTAGCGGAGACACAGATACGCAGTATTTT. Translated, it gives CASSQGTSGDTDTQYF.